These T cell receptor beta chains were read from a single sample in a study of CD8 T cells in Susac syndrome. TCRdb independently ran MiXCR on the immunoSEQ multiplex PCR reads; one entry per CDR3 protein. The sample records some 190,000 distinct CDR3 sequences, about 95% being singletons. Material for sequencing was CD4+ T cells from PBMCs. These receptors all stem from a human donor in good health. CDR3s include the opening cysteine and the closing phenylalanine or tryptophan. The order of the fields is V gene, D gene, clone size, J gene, CDR3 protein, CDR3 DNA. D genes are given only for firm matches. Rows give clone size only sometimes, using once, few, many, or a class for an expanded clone.

TRBV9	-	-	TRBJ1-4	CASSARQNEKLFF	TGTGCCAGCAGCGCCCGACAGAATGAAAAACTGTTTTTT
TRBV27	-	-	TRBJ1-5	CASMRIYSNQPQHF	TGTGCCAGCATGAGAATATATAGCAATCAGCCCCAGCATTTT
TRBV18	-	few	TRBJ1-5	CASSPDINQPQHF	TGTGCCAGCTCACCGGACATAAATCAGCCCCAGCATTTT
TRBV6-6	-	few	TRBJ2-1	CASSRPPANEQFF	TGTGCCAGCAGTCGACCGCCCGCCAATGAGCAGTTCTTC
TRBV20-1	-	-	TRBJ1-2	CSASPRVVAYGYTF	TGCAGTGCTAGCCCCAGGGTAGTCGCCTATGGCTACACCTTC
TRBV29-1	TRBD2	-	TRBJ2-3	CSVERLAGGDTQYF	TGCAGCGTTGAAAGGCTAGCGGGAGGTGATACGCAGTATTTT
TRBV27	-	-	TRBJ2-1	CASRIGGSSYNEQFF	TGTGCCAGCAGGATAGGGGGAAGCTCCTACAATGAGCAGTTCTTC
TRBV15	-	-	TRBJ2-3	CATASGTDTQYF	TGTGCCACCGCTTCAGGCACAGATACGCAGTATTTT
TRBV14	-	-	TRBJ1-1	CASSLWVMNTEAFF	TGTGCCAGCAGCCTTTGGGTCATGAACACTGAAGCTTTCTTT
TRBV11-2	-	-	TRBJ2-1	CASSTGTGNEQFF	TGTGCCAGCAGCACTGGGACGGGCAATGAGCAGTTCTTC
TRBV7-2	TRBD2	-	TRBJ2-1	CASGVSGGRNEQFF	TGTGCCAGCGGTGTTAGCGGGGGGCGCAATGAGCAGTTCTTC
TRBV29-1	-	once	TRBJ2-5	CSDSPGETQYF	TGCAGCGACTCTCCGGGCGAGACCCAGTACTTC
TRBV29-1	TRBD1	-	TRBJ2-7	CSVIQTGGATHEQYF	TGCAGCGTAATACAAACAGGGGGCGCAACCCACGAGCAGTACTTC
TRBV6-5	-	-	TRBJ1-6	CASMVRRQHSPLHF	TGTGCCAGCATGGTTAGAAGACAGCACTCACCCCTCCACTTT